Listed below are T cell receptor beta chains from one sample, sequenced in a study of blood T cell repertoires in COVID-19. Libraries were prepared by immunoSEQ multiplex PCR; TCRdb keeps only in-frame clonotypes and omits some of them. The table has tens of thousands of clones, around 84% seen once. The sequenced sample consisted of peripheral blood. The receptors shown here come from a man in his fifties with acute or convalescent COVID-19. The CDR3 runs from the conserved cysteine through the conserved F or W. D genes are given only for firm matches. Part of the rows lack a size; the others show once, few, many or a class for expanded clones.

d_call | clone_size | j_call | v_call | cdr3_nt | cdr3_aa
TRBD1 | - | TRBJ1-2 | TRBV6-5 | TGTGCCAGCACAGGGGGCTATGGCTACACCTTC | CASTGGYGYTF
- | - | TRBJ2-3 | TRBV7-6 | TGTGCCAGCAGCCCCGGAGCCCTAGATACGCAGTATTTT | CASSPGALDTQYF
- | - | TRBJ2-1 | TRBV4-1 | TGCGCCAGCAGCTCTCGACTCGTCTCCTACAATGAGCAGTTCTTC | CASSSRLVSYNEQFF
- | - | TRBJ1-1 | TRBV24-1 | TGTGCCACCAGTGATATCGGGGGCACTGAAGCTTTCTTT | CATSDIGGTEAFF
TRBD2 | - | TRBJ2-7 | TRBV11-2 | TGTGCCAGCAGCTTAACCGGGGGGGAGTACTTC | CASSLTGGEYF
TRBD2 | - | TRBJ2-7 | TRBV27 | TGTGCCAGTAAGAGCGGGGGGGCTTACGAGCAGTACTTC | CASKSGGAYEQYF
- | few | TRBJ1-2 | TRBV24-1 | TGTGCCACCAGTGACTCCCGGGAACCCAATTATGGCTACACCTTC | CATSDSREPNYGYTF
- | - | TRBJ1-3 | TRBV15 | TGTGCCACCAGCGCGGACATTTACTCTGGAAACACCATATATTTT | CATSADIYSGNTIYF
- | - | TRBJ2-5 | TRBV28 | TGTGCCAGCAGTTTAAGGGGGGGTCAGACCCAGTACTTC | CASSLRGGQTQYF
- | - | TRBJ1-4 | TRBV18 | TGTGCCAGCTCCTTCTCCCGGGAAGAAAAACTGTTTTTT | CASSFSREEKLFF
TRBD1 | - | TRBJ1-1 | TRBV18 | TGTGCCAGCTCTCGAGTGGACAGGCGGAGGAACACTGAAGCTTTCTTT | CASSRVDRRRNTEAFF
- | - | TRBJ2-7 | TRBV7-8 | TGTGCCAGCAGCTGGAGGTCGGGCAAATCCTACGAGCAGTACTTC | CASSWRSGKSYEQYF
TRBD2 | - | TRBJ2-5 | TRBV9 | TGTGCCAGCAGCGTAGCGGGGGGGAGGCTAGAGACCCAGTACTTC | CASSVAGGRLETQYF